Listed below are T cell receptor beta chains from one sample, sequenced in a study of cytotoxic CD8 clonotypes in ibrutinib-treated CLL. Produced via immunoSEQ multiplex PCR; TCRdb's table is partial and in-frame only. This table holds fewer than 400,000 clones, 67% found once. This specimen was PBMCs, taken after 36 months of ibrutinib treatment. These receptors were collected from a human donor with chronic lymphocytic leukemia. The CDR3 runs from the conserved cysteine through the conserved F or W. A D gene is named only where the DNA matches it firmly.

V gene: TRBV5-8
J gene: TRBJ1-2
D gene: .
CDR3 protein: CASSLGTGPWCGYTF

V gene: TRBV7-8
J gene: TRBJ2-7
D gene: .
CDR3 protein: CASSLAFYSYEQYF

V gene: TRBV7-2
J gene: TRBJ2-3
D gene: TRBD1
CDR3 protein: CASSSGGGVRSTDTQYF

V gene: TRBV7-8
J gene: TRBJ2-3
D gene: TRBD1
CDR3 protein: CASSLRHRDRVGTDTQYF

V gene: TRBV5-1
J gene: TRBJ2-7
D gene: TRBD1
CDR3 protein: CASKDTGGSYEQYF

V gene: TRBV19
J gene: TRBJ2-5
D gene: .
CDR3 protein: CASSIHKGETQYF

V gene: TRBV18
J gene: TRBJ1-4
D gene: .
CDR3 protein: CASSPRGAANEKLFF

V gene: TRBV5-1
J gene: TRBJ2-7
D gene: .
CDR3 protein: CASSPTVTGTYEQYF

V gene: TRBV21-1
J gene: TRBJ2-5
D gene: .
CDR3 protein: CASSKGDRGETQYF

V gene: TRBV4-3
J gene: TRBJ2-1
D gene: .
CDR3 protein: CASSQDRRGEQFF

V gene: TRBV2
J gene: TRBJ1-5
D gene: TRBD1
CDR3 protein: CASSPGQGDQPQHF

V gene: TRBV7-9
J gene: TRBJ1-4
D gene: TRBD1
CDR3 protein: CASSHGQERNEKLFF

V gene: TRBV6-5
J gene: TRBJ1-2
D gene: .
CDR3 protein: CASKPGLGGYTF

V gene: TRBV29-1
J gene: TRBJ2-1
D gene: .
CDR3 protein: CSVDDSTYNEQFF

V gene: TRBV2
J gene: TRBJ1-3
D gene: .
CDR3 protein: CASSDRERERGTIYF

V gene: TRBV5-1
J gene: TRBJ2-1
D gene: .
CDR3 protein: CASSTGWAGASYNEQFF

V gene: TRBV6-1
J gene: TRBJ2-7
D gene: TRBD1
CDR3 protein: CASSELQGGSYEQYF

V gene: TRBV21-1
J gene: TRBJ2-7
D gene: .
CDR3 protein: CASSKRDRNRYEQYF

V gene: TRBV7-3
J gene: TRBJ2-2
D gene: .
CDR3 protein: CASSFTDRTGELFF

V gene: TRBV7-2
J gene: TRBJ1-2
D gene: TRBD1
CDR3 protein: CASSLEGSGGPGGGGYTF

V gene: TRBV28
J gene: TRBJ2-3
D gene: .
CDR3 protein: CASRPGPRVHTQYF

V gene: TRBV19
J gene: TRBJ1-2
D gene: TRBD1
CDR3 protein: CASQDRALGYTF

V gene: TRBV6-5
J gene: TRBJ1-2
D gene: .
CDR3 protein: CASTDNTPRGYTF

V gene: TRBV25-1
J gene: TRBJ2-3
D gene: .
CDR3 protein: CASSPSLVTDTQYF

V gene: TRBV9
J gene: TRBJ2-5
D gene: .
CDR3 protein: CASSVGDSTETQYF

V gene: TRBV6-1
J gene: TRBJ1-1
D gene: .
CDR3 protein: CASTRGYTEAFF

V gene: TRBV18
J gene: TRBJ2-2
D gene: TRBD1
CDR3 protein: CASSSGTGSPGELFF

V gene: TRBV27
J gene: TRBJ2-1
D gene: .
CDR3 protein: CASSLPGRIYNEQFF

V gene: TRBV7-9
J gene: TRBJ1-2
D gene: TRBD1
CDR3 protein: CASSPPPGQATYGYTF

V gene: TRBV20-1
J gene: TRBJ2-7
D gene: .
CDR3 protein: CSAREGGSTTF